The 28 T cell receptor beta chains reported below all come from one sample, sequenced in a study of spatial heterogeneity in lung cancer. This sample's time point: sample taken at primary tumor resection. Unsorted whole RNA samples from tumor, nontumor lung or frozen PBMC were sequenced. TCRdb analysed the 5' RACE reads with MiXCR anew, one entry per CDR3 protein. This table has 35,000 or so distinct CDR3 sequences, 5.2% appearing once. This specimen was PBMCs, taken at surgery. These receptors were collected from a female donor with early-stage non-small cell lung cancer.

This clonotype came up many times. The rearrangement uses TRBV5-4 and TRBJ1-6; D perhaps matches TRBD1 (5 bases). The CDR3 loop spans 16 amino acids. The germline V gene encodes CDR1 SGHNT and CDR2 YYREEE (reference sequence). V shed 0 bases and J shed 5 bases, with 12 bases lying between them. In nucleotides, the CDR3 is TGTGCCAGCAGCTTGGAGGGGAGGCTCAATAATTCACCCCTCCACTTT. Encoded protein: CASSLEGRLNNSPLHF.

At least ten counts were recorded for this clonotype. V is TRBV3-1 and J is TRBJ2-1; D is unresolved. Trimming stripped 2 bases from V and 8 bases from J, with 7 bases between. Germline CDR1 and CDR2: LGHDT and YNNKEL (reference sequence). There are 12 residues in the CDR3. CDR3 in amino acids: CASSQLSDEQFF. CDR3 coding DNA: TGTGCCAGCAGCCAACTCTCGGATGAGCAGTTCTTC.

This clonotype was counted at least ten times. V usage is TRBV4-1 and J usage is TRBJ2-5; D is possibly TRBD2 (6 bases). The CDR3 sequence is 13 residues long. The ends were cut back, 6 bases at V and 4 bases at J, with 12 bases in the middle. The germline CDR1 and CDR2 sequences are MGHRA and YSYEKL. The CDR3 protein is CASSPGTRETQYF. The CDR3, as DNA: TGCGCCAGCAGTCCCGGGACTCGAGAGACCCAGTACTTC.

This clonotype was counted ten times or more. Relative to the germline gene, one junction end is altered; a read error may explain this. V is TRBV6-5 and J is TRBJ1-1; D is perhaps TRBD1 (5 bases). Germline assignment: CDR1 MNHEY and CDR2 SVGAGI. The CDR3 has 16 residues. The CDR3 DNA follows: TGTGCCCGCAGTTCCGGGGCCATCTTCATGAACACTGAAGCTTTCTTT. The encoded protein is CARSSGAIFMNTEAFF.

The table lists this clonotype with many counts. The chain employs TRBV7-2 and TRBJ1-2, with no clear D. Germline V gives CDR1 SGHTA, CDR2 FQGNSA. Trimming shortened V by 2 bases and J by 0 bases, and 10 bases separated the two germline ends. CDR3 length: 15 amino acids. CDR3 protein: CASSLKAYSNYGYTF. CDR3 DNA: TGTGCCAGCAGCTTAAAGGCCTATTCTAACTATGGCTACACCTTC.

In this sample, this clonotype turned up many times. The chain recombines TRBV28 with TRBJ2-3, with 8 bases lining up with TRBD2. Germline lookup yields CDR1 MDHEN and CDR2 SYDVKM. The CDR3 runs 15 residues. Unmatched junction bases numbered 3, after V lost 4 bases and J lost 0 bases. The CDR3 bases are TGTGCCAGCAGTTCCCCTAGCGGGAGCACAGATACGCAGTATTTT. It specifies CASSSPSGSTDTQYF.

This clonotype has a count of ten or more. V usage is TRBV7-8 and J usage is TRBJ1-2, with no clear D. V lost 1 base and J 1 base, leaving 7 bases between the germline ends. Germline values: CDR1 SGHVS, CDR2 FQNEAQ. This CDR3 comprises 14 residues. The CDR3 loop is CASSLVADNYGYTF. The CDR3 DNA reads as TGTGCCAGCAGCTTAGTTGCGGATAACTATGGCTACACCTTC.

This clonotype was recorded at least ten times. The chain joins TRBV30 to TRBJ2-3; 7 nucleotides agree with TRBD2. Germline V gene sequence: CDR1 GTSNPN, CDR2 SVGIG (reference sequence). With V trimmed by 1 base and J by 3 bases, 7 bases remained unmatched. This CDR3 is 15 amino acids long. The CDR3, as DNA: TGTGCCTGGAGTGAACGGTGGGGGGGGACAGATACGCAGTATTTT. Its translation: CAWSERWGGTDTQYF. Full variable domain (outside the CDR3, taken from reference TRBV30 and TRBJ2-3): SQTIHQWPATLVQPVGSPLSLECTVEGTSNPNLYWYRQAAGRGLQLLFYSVGIGQISSEVPQNLSASRPQDRQFILSSKKLLLSDSGFYLCAWSERWGGTDTQYFGPGTRLTVL.

This clonotype showed up just a few times. This chain joins TRBV5-1 and TRBJ1-5; tentatively, D is TRBD1 (5 bases). Trimming took 2 bases from V and 6 from J, leaving 12 bases between them. The CDR3 covers 14 residues. Germline CDR1 and CDR2: SGHRS and YFSETQ. The CDR3 coding sequence is TGCGCCAGCAGCTTTTCGGGGGGAGGTCAGCCCCAGCATTTT. It specifies CASSFSGGGQPQHF.

This clonotype came up many times. The chain links TRBV29-1 to TRBJ2-5; D tentatively reads TRBD1 or TRBD2 (6 bases each). Germline V gene lookup returns CDR1 SQVTM and CDR2 ANQGSEA. This CDR3 is 13 amino acids long. The ends were cut back, 6 bases at V and 1 base at J, with 12 bases in the middle. The CDR3 DNA reads TGCAGCGTACAGGGAGGACGCCAAGAGACCCAGTACTTC. This encodes CSVQGGRQETQYF.

In nucleotides, the CDR3 is TGCGCCAGCAGCCTGGACCATAGGAACACCATATATTTT. Translation: CASSLDHRNTIYF. The chain links TRBV5-1 to TRBJ1-3; D is ambiguous. This CDR3 region has 13 residues. The V and J ends lost 4 bases and 7 bases respectively, with 12 bases between them. Per the germline V gene, CDR1 is SGHRS and CDR2 is YFSETQ.

This clonotype has a handful of counts. The J gene is TRBJ1-1, the V gene TRBV2, with TRBD1 as a possible D gene (5 bases). V lost 7 bases and J lost 2, with 14 bases in between. The CDR3 length is 14 residues. Germline V gene sequence: CDR1 SNHLY, CDR2 FYNNEI. CDR3 coding DNA: TGTGCCAGCACCAGGGACGGCTATAACACTGAAGCTTTCTTT. Its translation is CASTRDGYNTEAFF.

This clonotype was counted only a few times. The V and J genes are TRBV10-1 and TRBJ2-5, with D perhaps TRBD2 (6 bases). Between the trimmed V and J ends, which lost 10 bases and 5 bases, there was a span of 17 bases. This CDR3 has 13 residues. Per germline, CDR1 WNHNN and CDR2 SYGVQD (reference sequence). CDR3 residues: CATERRAGETQYF. The DNA of the CDR3 is TGCGCCACCGAGCGACGGGCGGGGGAGACCCAGTACTTC.

This clonotype has only a few counts. The V and J genes are TRBV6-2 or TRBV6-3 and TRBJ2-1; a possible D gene is TRBD1 (5 bases). The V gene's germline CDR1 is MNHEY and CDR2 SVGEGT. V lost 6 bases to trimming and J lost 7 bases, with 22 bases between them. This CDR3 region has 16 residues. CDR3 nucleotides: TGTGCCAGCAGCTATGTACGTGGCAGGGCAGTAAATGAGCAGTTCTTC. Its protein is CASSYVRGRAVNEQFF.

This clonotype was seen many times. The rearrangement uses TRBV10-3 and TRBJ2-7, with D unresolved. The CDR3 has 11 amino acids. The V end was cut by 10 bases, the J end by 1 base, with 8 bases between. Germline V gene data show CDR1 as ENHRY and CDR2 as SYGVKD. The CDR3 sequence is CATASSYEQYF. CDR3 DNA: TGTGCCACCGCCTCGTCCTACGAGCAGTACTTC.

This clonotype showed up many times. This chain joins TRBV7-2 and TRBJ2-6; TRBD1 matches 7 bases. This CDR3 region has 17 residues. Germline CDR1 reads SGHTA; CDR2 reads FQGNSA. Germline trimming cut 5 bases from V and 0 bases from J; bases unmatched to any gene: 7. The CDR3 loop is CASSRGQVNSGANVLTF. The CDR3 region has the DNA TGTGCCAGCAGCCGAGGACAGGTTAACTCTGGGGCCAACGTCCTGACTTTC.

A word on this clonotype: A read error may explain this, as a much larger clone is one base away. The CDR3 nucleotides read TGTGCCAGCGGATCGGGATCCTTAACCTATGGCTACACCTTC. Encoded protein: CASGSGSLTYGYTF. The V call is TRBV28, the J call TRBJ1-2; D uncertain. Germline V CDR1 and CDR2: MDHEN, SYDVKM. V was clipped by 8 bases and J by 4 bases, with 17 bases between them. This CDR3 comprises 14 residues.

This sequence joins TRBV4-3 and TRBJ2-1, with 12 bases that match TRBD2. Trimming at V came to 3 bases and at J to 8 bases, leaving 14 bases not matched to a gene. The germline V gene encodes CDR1 LGHNA and CDR2 YSLEER. The CDR3 is made up of 18 amino acids. The CDR3 coding sequence is TGCGCCAGCAGCCACCTCCCGCTCGAGACTAGCGGGAGCCATGAGCAGTTCTTC. This sequence encodes CASSHLPLETSGSHEQFF.

This clonotype was counted at least ten times. The J gene is TRBJ1-1, the V gene TRBV20-1, with D unresolved. The length of the CDR3 is 13 residues. V was trimmed by 3 bases and J by 1 base, leaving 9 bases between them. CDR1 and CDR2 from the germline V gene are DFQATT and SNEGSKA (reference sequence). In DNA form, the CDR3 reads TGCAGTGCTAGGGCAGAGACGAACACTGAAGCTTTCTTT. The encoded protein is CSARAETNTEAFF.

This clonotype was found many times. The chain carries TRBV11-2 and TRBJ2-3; D not resolved. CDR1 is SGHAT and CDR2 is FQNNGV in the germline V gene. The CDR3 spans 16 residues. V was cut by 4 bases and J by 0 bases, with 14 bases left in between. CDR3 amino acids: CASSYRLTSSTDTQYF. The DNA of the CDR3 is TGTGCCAGCAGCTACCGACTCACCAGCAGCACAGATACGCAGTATTTT.

The table lists this clonotype with many counts. CDR3 nucleotides: TGTGCCAGCAGCGTCCGGGCCTACGAGCAGTACTTC. Its translation is CASSVRAYEQYF. The chain couples TRBV6-2 or TRBV6-3 to TRBJ2-7; D not resolved. The CDR3 runs 12 residues. The germline V gene encodes CDR1 MNHEY and CDR2 SVGEGT. The germline V and J ends were trimmed by 6 bases and 2 bases, with 8 bases remaining between them.

This clonotype has a count of ten or more. The chain employs TRBV5-4 and TRBJ2-5; 8 nucleotides line up with TRBD2. The CDR3 spans 14 residues. J was trimmed by 4 bases and V by 1 base; bases with no gene match: 3. Germline V gene data show CDR1 as SGHNT and CDR2 as YYREEE (reference sequence). DNA of the CDR3: TGTGCCAGCAGCTTGCAGCTAGCGGGAGAGACCCAGTACTTC. Its protein is CASSLQLAGETQYF.

This clonotype was detected ten times or more. The chain links TRBV2 to TRBJ2-5; 7 bases fit TRBD1. The V and J ends lost 10 bases and 5 bases, in that order; junction bases with no gene match: 7. The CDR3 runs 12 residues. Germline loops: CDR1 SNHLY, CDR2 FYNNEI. CDR3 protein: CATGQVSETQYF. In nucleotides, the CDR3 is TGTGCCACAGGACAGGTTTCGGAGACCCAGTACTTC.

There are many counts of this clonotype. The rearrangement links TRBV30 to TRBJ2-3; 8 bases line up with TRBD2. V lost 2 bases and J lost 1; bases outside the gene matches: 8. The CDR3 length is 16 residues. Germline V gene data show CDR1 as GTSNPN and CDR2 as SVGIG (reference sequence). DNA for the CDR3: TGTGCCTGGAGTTGGGGGAATAGCGGGGGCACAGATACGCAGTATTTT. As protein: CAWSWGNSGGTDTQYF.

This clonotype was observed at least ten times. The chain carries TRBV29-1 and TRBJ1-4, with 10 positions matching TRBD1. The CDR3 length is 13 residues. Per germline, CDR1 SQVTM and CDR2 ANQGSEA. Trimming removed 7 bases from V and 5 bases from J; junction bases left unmatched: 4. The CDR3 loop reads CSGRDRGNEKLFF. The DNA of the CDR3 is TGCAGCGGGAGGGACAGGGGCAATGAAAAACTGTTTTTT.

This clonotype was seen at least ten times. This sequence joins TRBV12-3 or TRBV12-4 and TRBJ2-6; 7 bases line up with TRBD1. CDR3 length: 18 amino acids. Unmatched junction bases numbered 11, after V lost 6 bases and J lost 0 bases. The CDR3 nucleotides are TGTGCCAGCAGCCTCCCAGGCAGGGGGAGCTCTGGGGCCAACGTCCTGACTTTC. Its translation: CASSLPGRGSSGANVLTF.

This clonotype was detected many times. The chain couples TRBV10-3 to TRBJ2-1, with 8 bases lining up with TRBD2. The germline V gene encodes CDR1 ENHRY and CDR2 SYGVKD. CDR3 length equals 14 residues. V dropped 4 bases and J dropped 4; count of bases not matched to a gene: 3. Here the CDR3 reads CAISVEREYNEQFF. The CDR3 DNA reads TGTGCCATCAGTGTTGAGCGGGAGTACAATGAGCAGTTCTTC.

This chain connects TRBV5-1 to TRBJ2-3; TRBD2 aligns across 14 bases. CDR3 size: 17 residues. Germline loops: CDR1 SGHRS, CDR2 YFSETQ. The V gene end was trimmed by 4 bases and the J gene end by 5 bases; junction bases not matched to a gene: 9. This chain's CDR3 is CASSKLTSGGAKDTQYF. The CDR3 nucleotides are TGCGCCAGCAGCAAACTGACTAGCGGGGGGGCCAAAGATACGCAGTATTTT. Full variable domain (missing parts from reference TRBV5-1 and TRBJ2-3): KAGVTQTPRYLIKTRGQQVTLSCSPISGHRSVSWYQQTPGQGLQFLFEYFSETQRNKGNFPGRFSGRQFSNSRSEMNVSTLELGDSALYLCASSKLTSGGAKDTQYFGPGTRLTVL.